A selection of T cell receptor beta chains follows, all from one sample in a study of patients and donors after allogeneic stem cell transplantation. One entry per CDR3 protein, called by TCRdb with MiXCR from the RT-PCR reads. Here the sample spans 800,000 to 1,000,000 distinct CDR3 sequences, 18% being singletons. Sample: blood, either unsorted or a sorted T cell fraction (not recorded which). Receptor source: a human donor who was either an allogeneic HSCT recipient or a stem cell or donor lymphocyte infusion donor (not recorded which). It is not recorded whose cells these are; they may come from a transplant donor. Each CDR3 is given with its conserved first and last residue.

v_call: TRBV20-1
j_call: TRBJ2-7
cdr3_aa: CSAIPGTSVANYEQYF

v_call: TRBV6-5
j_call: TRBJ1-1
cdr3_aa: CASSYRSQPNTEAFF

v_call: TRBV12-3/TRBV12-4
j_call: TRBJ2-1
cdr3_aa: CASSLAGGHEQFF

v_call: TRBV4-1
j_call: TRBJ2-7
cdr3_aa: CASSPRETGDYEQYF

v_call: TRBV4-2
j_call: TRBJ2-7
cdr3_aa: CASSQEGGPGLGLQQYF

v_call: TRBV20-1
j_call: TRBJ1-5
cdr3_aa: CSAMEDRESNQPQHF

v_call: TRBV20-1
j_call: TRBJ1-5
cdr3_aa: CSARAPGAYGNQPQHF

v_call: TRBV12-3/TRBV12-4
j_call: TRBJ1-2
cdr3_aa: CASSQAPTGLRGYTF

v_call: TRBV12-3/TRBV12-4
j_call: TRBJ2-7
cdr3_aa: CASLTGTEQYF

v_call: TRBV12-3/TRBV12-4
j_call: TRBJ1-6
cdr3_aa: CASSSDRAPYNSPLHF

v_call: TRBV12-3/TRBV12-4
j_call: TRBJ1-1
cdr3_aa: CASSLDLRDRDTEAFF

v_call: TRBV11-2
j_call: TRBJ1-1
cdr3_aa: CASSRGGLGNTEAFF

v_call: TRBV27
j_call: TRBJ2-1
cdr3_aa: CASSPRRGVLSYNEQFF